The clone carrying this T cell receptor beta chain has only one observation. The record originates from a study of control samples from healthy donors and cancer patients. Only in-frame clones appear in the TCRdb table, and some are missing; sequencing was by immunoSEQ multiplex PCR. The sample has under 90,000 clones, roughly 92% seen once. Germline V gene sequence: CDR1 MGHRA, CDR2 YSYEKL. The CDR3 consists of 17 residues. The V gene end was trimmed by 3 bases and the J gene end by 4 bases; junction bases not matched to a gene: 11. The receptor was derived from a woman in her sixties or seventies in good health. This chain connects TRBV4-1 to TRBJ2-2; 7 bases line up with TRBD2. Sequencing was performed on blood. CDR3 amino acids: CASSQGRAGRVTGELFF. The CDR3 bases are TGCGCCAGCAGCCAGGGAAGAGCGGGAAGAGTCACCGGGGAGCTGTTTTTT.